This record covers a single T cell receptor (beta chain). In the same sample, other DNA sequences code for this CDR3. Trimming shortened V by 4 bases and J by 1 base, and 11 bases separated the two germline ends. The V gene's germline CDR1 is SGHRS and CDR2 YFSETQ. The CDR3 extends over 14 amino acids. The sample originates from a study of blood T cell repertoires in COVID-19. Produced via immunoSEQ multiplex PCR; TCRdb's table is partial and in-frame only. Of 200,000 to 300,000 clones in the sample, roughly 85% were seen once. This TCR was sampled from a man aged 50 or older with COVID-19, enrolled during active disease. V gene TRBV5-1 combines with J gene TRBJ2-5; D perhaps matches TRBD1 (5 bases). The sample taken for sequencing was peripheral blood. This CDR3 reads CASSPGQSQETQYF. The CDR3 nucleotides are TGCGCCAGCAGCCCCGGACAATCCCAAGAGACCCAGTACTTC.